The rows below give T cell receptor beta chains drawn from one sample of a study of Ad26.COV2.S vaccination and SARS-CoV-2 variants. Assay used: immunoSEQ multiplex PCR; TCRdb lists only in-frame clones, some missing. There are 440,000 or so clones in the sample; roughly 87% occur only once, and over 1.5% lies in the top ten. This material consisted of peripheral blood, taken in a trial of Ad26.COV2.S vaccine versus placebo. The receptors originated from a person between 18 and 65 years old who received the Ad26.COV2.S COVID-19 vaccine or a placebo. Each CDR3 is given with its conserved first and last residue. A D gene is named only where the DNA matches it firmly. Size is stated for part of the rows, as once, few or many counts, or as a class when the clone is expanded.

TRBV6-2/TRBV6-3	.	TRBJ2-3	.	TGTGCCAGCAGTGACGACACAGGCTTTAGCACAGATACGCAGTATTTT	CASSDDTGFSTDTQYF
TRBV19	.	TRBJ2-3	.	TGTGCCAGTAGACTCGAAAACTCGGGACTCCTCGAGGATACGCAGTATTTT	CASRLENSGLLEDTQYF
TRBV19	.	TRBJ1-2	TRBD1	TGTGCCAGTAGTAGACAGGGGAAGTATGGCTACACCTTC	CASSRQGKYGYTF
TRBV18	.	TRBJ1-5	.	TGTGCCAGCTCCCCCGGGACGGTCAATCAGCCCCAGCATTTT	CASSPGTVNQPQHF
TRBV5-1	.	TRBJ1-1	.	TGCGCCAGCAGCTTGACCGGACTGAACACTGAAGCTTTCTTT	CASSLTGLNTEAFF
TRBV6-2/TRBV6-3	.	TRBJ2-5	.	TGTGCCAGCAGTGCGGAGGGGGGGAAAGAGACCCAGTACTTC	CASSAEGGKETQYF
TRBV6-5	once	TRBJ2-7	.	TGTGCCAGCAGTTACCTTCTGGCGGGCCCCTACGAGCAGTACTTC	CASSYLLAGPYEQYF
TRBV11-2	.	TRBJ1-2	.	TGTGCCAGCAGCTTATTCCCCGCGGGGTTCAACTATGGCTACACCTTC	CASSLFPAGFNYGYTF
TRBV7-9	.	TRBJ1-4	.	TGTGCCAGCAGCTTAGCGGACACACCTAATGAAAAACTGTTTTTT	CASSLADTPNEKLFF
TRBV28	many	TRBJ1-4	TRBD1	TGTGCCAGCAGTCACGGAGACAGGGGAGCGGAAAAACTGTTTTTT	CASSHGDRGAEKLFF
TRBV19	.	TRBJ2-1	TRBD2	TGTGCCAGTAGTCCCGGACTAGCGGTGAGCTCCTACAATGAGCAGTTCTTC	CASSPGLAVSSYNEQFF
TRBV5-4	few	TRBJ1-2	TRBD1	TGTGCCAGCAGCTTGGGGGACAGGGGGCGTAATGTAGATGGCTACACCTTC	CASSLGDRGRNVDGYTF
TRBV7-9	.	TRBJ2-7	TRBD1	TGTGCCAGCAGCCAAAGTCGGGGACAGAGTTTCCGTATTACCTACGAGCAGTACTTC	CASSQSRGQSFRITYEQYF
TRBV2	.	TRBJ1-2	.	TGTGCCAGCTTGGGCTCCGGAAACTATGGCTACACCTTC	CASLGSGNYGYTF
TRBV15	.	TRBJ1-1	TRBD1	TGTGCCACCAGCAGGGGGGGGACAGGGAACACTGAAGCTTTCTTT	CATSRGGTGNTEAFF
TRBV12-3/TRBV12-4	.	TRBJ2-5	.	TGTGCCAGCAGTCCTCGGCTGGGGACCCAGTACTTC	CASSPRLGTQYF
TRBV5-4	.	TRBJ1-1	.	TGTGCCAGCAGCAAGGAAGTCCAGGACACTGAAGCTTTCTTT	CASSKEVQDTEAFF
TRBV28	.	TRBJ1-6	.	TGTGCCTCTAGGGCAGGGTGGACCTATAATTCACCCCTCCACTTT	CASRAGWTYNSPLHF
TRBV6-6	.	TRBJ2-1	.	TGTGCCAGCAGTTACTCGACCCGTGGGTCCTACAATGAGCAGTTCTTC	CASSYSTRGSYNEQFF
TRBV11-1	.	TRBJ1-6	TRBD1	TGTGCCAGCAGCTTAGTCGGGACAGAGGATTCACCCCTCCACTTT	CASSLVGTEDSPLHF
TRBV5-4	.	TRBJ2-2	TRBD2	TGTGCCAGCGGGACTAGCAGGAACACCGGGGAGCTGTTTTTT	CASGTSRNTGELFF
TRBV3-1/TRBV3-2	.	TRBJ2-3	TRBD2	TGTGCCAGCAGCGTGGGACTAGCGGGGGGCGCCCTTATCACAGATACGCAGTATTTT	CASSVGLAGGALITDTQYF
TRBV7-9	.	TRBJ2-3	TRBD1	TGTGCCAGCAGCTTCCCCGGACAGGGGGTCGAAGATACGCAGTATTTT	CASSFPGQGVEDTQYF
TRBV27	.	TRBJ2-6	.	TGTGCCAGCAGTTTCATCTCTGGGGCCAACGTCCTGACTTTC	CASSFISGANVLTF
TRBV9	.	TRBJ1-6	.	TGTGCCAGCAGCGTAGGCCCGGATAGTAATTCACCCCTCCACTTT	CASSVGPDSNSPLHF
TRBV7-9	.	TRBJ2-7	.	TGTGCCAGCAGCGTAGGGCGCCGGGGGACACAAACCTACGAGCAGTACTTC	CASSVGRRGTQTYEQYF
TRBV6-5	.	TRBJ2-2	.	TGTGCCAGCAGTTACTCAGAGAACGTAAACACCGGGGAGCTGTTTTTT	CASSYSENVNTGELFF
TRBV6-5	.	TRBJ1-1	.	TGTGCCAGCAGTTACGACGACAGTATGAACACTGAAGCTTTCTTT	CASSYDDSMNTEAFF
TRBV29-1	.	TRBJ1-2	.	TGCAGCGTTAGGGCGGAGAACTATGGCTACACCTTC	CSVRAENYGYTF
TRBV3-1/TRBV3-2	.	TRBJ2-5	.	TGTGCCAGCAGCCAAGTCGGTTTTGGGACGCCGGGGGAGACCCAGTACTTC	CASSQVGFGTPGETQYF
TRBV24-1	.	TRBJ2-1	.	TGTGCCACCAGTGCCAGGGGAGGGACGGGGTCCTACAATGAGCAGTTCTTC	CATSARGGTGSYNEQFF
TRBV27	.	TRBJ1-1	.	TGTGCCAGCAGACCCCAGGGTTGGGCCACTGAAGCTTTCTTT	CASRPQGWATEAFF
TRBV7-2	.	TRBJ1-2	.	TGTGCCAGCAGCTTAGGGCAGGGGCTTGGCTACACCTTC	CASSLGQGLGYTF
TRBV12-3/TRBV12-4	.	TRBJ1-3	.	TGTGCCAGCAGTATAGGGGCTGGAAACACCATATATTTT	CASSIGAGNTIYF
TRBV6-5	.	TRBJ2-5	.	TGTGCCAGCAGTTATGGAATACAGGACCAAGAGACCCAGTACTTC	CASSYGIQDQETQYF
TRBV12-3/TRBV12-4	.	TRBJ1-1	.	TGTGCCAGCAGTGTAACCAGGAGTACTGAAGCTTTCTTT	CASSVTRSTEAFF
TRBV5-8	.	TRBJ1-2	.	TGTGCCAGCAGCTTTGGACAGATCTATGGCTACACCTTC	CASSFGQIYGYTF
TRBV28	.	TRBJ2-5	.	TGTGCCAGCAGTTTATGGACAGGTCAAGAGACCCAGTACTTC	CASSLWTGQETQYF
TRBV5-4	.	TRBJ2-3	TRBD2	TGTGCCAGCAGCTTGTTCGTGGGAGGGGCGCAAAGTACGCAGTATTTT	CASSLFVGGAQSTQYF
TRBV5-5	.	TRBJ1-5	.	TGTGCCAGCAGCTTGGGGGGGGCGCAGCCCCAGCATTTT	CASSLGGAQPQHF
TRBV5-1	.	TRBJ2-1	.	TGCGCCAGCAGTAGCCGTATTAGCGGGCAGTTCTTC	CASSSRISGQFF
TRBV29-1	.	TRBJ2-3	.	TGCAGCGTTGAAGCGTGGGCCAGTCCCACAGATACGCAGTATTTT	CSVEAWASPTDTQYF
TRBV6-5	.	TRBJ2-5	.	TGTGCCAGCAGCGAGGCCGCGGGGCAGTACTTC	CASSEAAGQYF
TRBV19	.	TRBJ1-1	.	TGTGCCAGTAGTATTGCGGCAGGCTACATGAACACTGAAGCTTTCTTT	CASSIAAGYMNTEAFF
TRBV7-9	.	TRBJ2-3	TRBD2	TGTGCCAGCAGAATGACTAGCGCCCACACAGATACGCAGTATTTT	CASRMTSAHTDTQYF
TRBV5-5	.	TRBJ1-2	TRBD1	TGTGCCAGCAGCGAGGGGACAGGAAGTAACTATGGCTACACCTTC	CASSEGTGSNYGYTF
TRBV9	.	TRBJ1-4	.	TGTGCCAGCAGCCGCTCAGGTCGGGTCGCAACTAATGAAAAACTGTTTTTT	CASSRSGRVATNEKLFF
TRBV9	.	TRBJ2-1	.	TGTGCCAGCAGCGCAAACATGTTGTCGGGTGAGCAGTTCTTC	CASSANMLSGEQFF
TRBV6-2/TRBV6-3	many	TRBJ2-7	.	TGTGCCAGCAGTGGGCACCTCAGAACCCGCTACGAGCAGTACTTC	CASSGHLRTRYEQYF
TRBV6-5	.	TRBJ1-1	.	TGTGCCAGCAGTTACTCGACAGATTTGAACACTGAAGCTTTCTTT	CASSYSTDLNTEAFF
TRBV4-3	.	TRBJ2-2	TRBD2	TGCGCCAGCAGCGAGGGACTAGCGGGGGGGCCGGCCGGGGAGCTGTTTTTT	CASSEGLAGGPAGELFF
TRBV5-1	.	TRBJ2-7	.	TGCGCCAGCAGACAAGACACTCATACCTACGAGCAGTACTTC	CASRQDTHTYEQYF